This T cell receptor (beta chain) was recorded in a study of control samples from healthy donors and cancer patients. Some clones are missing from TCRdb's copy, which holds only in-frame ones; the method was immunoSEQ multiplex PCR. The table lists around 230,000 clones, around 94% of them singletons, with roughly 1.6% in the top ten. Unmatched junction bases numbered 2, after V lost 4 bases and J lost 5 bases. There are 14 residues in the CDR3. From germline, CDR1 is ENHRY and CDR2 SYGVKD. Sequences were obtained from blood. The TCR was taken from a man aged 50-59 years in good health. The V call is TRBV10-3, the J call TRBJ1-5, with 10 positions matching TRBD1. The CDR3 region is CAISGTGGDQPQHF. CDR3 DNA: TGTGCCATCAGTGGGACAGGGGGGGATCAGCCCCAGCATTTT.